This entry lists 5 T cell receptor beta chains sequenced from one sample in a study of T cells in Graves' hyperthyroidism and ophthalmopathy (dated by TCRdb to about 2019). Preparation of the library involved multiplex PCR. The listed sequencing device is Illumina HiSeq 2000. Amplification of TCR beta CDR3 regions was carried out from RNA transcripts. A first-round RT-PCR of the TCR CDR3 used the HTBI primer set with the Qiagen OneStep RT-PCR kit. TCRdb handled the public reads itself, with Q25 trimming in fastp and clone calling in MiXCR, and kept productive beta chains. For every CDR3 protein sequence, its rows merge into one entry that carries the most common genes and DNA. The sample records some 560,000 distinct CDR3 sequences, approximately 14% of which are singletons. Of the sample, 7.3% falls within the top ten clones. The sequenced sample consisted of blood. The receptors stem from a woman aged 30 to 39 with Graves' hyperthyroidism.

This clonotype was detected only a few times. This sequence joins TRBV6-2 or TRBV6-3 and TRBJ1-6; TRBD1 matches 9 bases. The germline CDR1 and CDR2 sequences are MNHEY and SVGEGT. This CDR3 region has 15 residues. Losses at the gene ends were 0 bases for V and 8 bases for J; bases not matched to a gene: 2. CDR3 region: CASSYSTGGDSPLHF. The CDR3 nucleotides read TGTGCCAGCAGTTACTCCACAGGGGGCGATTCACCCCTCCACTTT.

This clonotype has ten or more counts. This chain uses TRBV2 with TRBJ2-1; D uncertain. CDR3 length: 12 residues. The germline V gene has CDR1 SNHLY and CDR2 FYNNEI. V lost 7 bases and J lost 5, with 9 bases in between. The CDR3 DNA follows: TGTGCCAGCACTCCGAGGCACAATGAGCAGTTCTTC. Protein product: CASTPRHNEQFF.

The table lists this clonotype with many counts. The genes are TRBV7-9 and TRBJ2-7; possibly TRBD1 for D (6 bases). Per germline, CDR1 SEHNR and CDR2 FQNEAQ (reference sequence). Trimming removed 6 bases from V and 0 bases from J, with 12 bases in between. The CDR3 length is 14 residues. CDR3 residues: CASRRTGNSYEQYF. Here the CDR3 DNA reads TGTGCCAGCAGACGAACAGGGAACTCCTACGAGCAGTACTTC. The full variable domain, rest sourced from reference TRBV7-9 and TRBJ2-7, is DTGVSQNPRHKITKRGQNVTFRCDPISEHNRLYWYRQTLGQGPEFLTYFQNEAQLEKSRLLSDRFSAERPKGSFSTLEIQRTEQGDSAMYLCASRRTGNSYEQYFGPGTRLTVT.

The chain employs TRBV19 and TRBJ1-6; D perhaps matches TRBD1 (6 bases). Trimming cost V 9 bases and J 7 bases, with 13 bases left between them. CDR1 is LNHDA, CDR2 SQIVND, per germline (reference sequence). The CDR3 spans 13 residues. In DNA, the CDR3 is TGTGCCAGCGGCTACAGGGCGAATTCACCCCTCCACTTT. Amino acid sequence: CASGYRANSPLHF.

This clonotype was detected many times. V is TRBV12-3 or TRBV12-4 and J is TRBJ1-4, with D perhaps matching TRBD1 (5 bases). CDR3 length equals 11 residues. Trimming took 4 bases from V and 13 from J, leaving 10 bases between them. The chain's CDR3 is CASSSDTILFF. The CDR3 DNA reads as TGTGCCAGCAGTTCGGACACCATACTGTTTTTT.